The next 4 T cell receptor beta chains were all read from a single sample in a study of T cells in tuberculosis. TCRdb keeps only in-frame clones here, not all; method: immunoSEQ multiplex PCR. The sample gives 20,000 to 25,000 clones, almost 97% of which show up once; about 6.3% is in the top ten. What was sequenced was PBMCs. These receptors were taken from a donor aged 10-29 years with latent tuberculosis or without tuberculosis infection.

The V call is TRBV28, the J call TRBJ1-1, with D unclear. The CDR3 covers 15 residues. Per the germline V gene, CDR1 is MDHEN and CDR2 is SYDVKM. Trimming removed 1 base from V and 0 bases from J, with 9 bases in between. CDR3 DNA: TGTGCCAGCAGTTTATTGAGGAAAATGAACACTGAAGCTTTCTTT. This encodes CASSLLRKMNTEAFF.

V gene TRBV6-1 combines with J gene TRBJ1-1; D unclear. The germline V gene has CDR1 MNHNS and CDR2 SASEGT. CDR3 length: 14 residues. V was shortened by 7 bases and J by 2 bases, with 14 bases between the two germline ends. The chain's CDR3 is CASKSDYINTEAFF. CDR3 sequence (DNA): TGTGCCAGCAAATCTGACTACATAAACACTGAAGCTTTCTTT.

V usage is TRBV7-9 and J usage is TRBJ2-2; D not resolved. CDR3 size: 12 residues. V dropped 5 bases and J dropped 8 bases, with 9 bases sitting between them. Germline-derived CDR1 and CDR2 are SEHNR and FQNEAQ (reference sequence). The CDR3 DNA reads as TGTGCCAGCAGCCCCCTCTCTGGGGAGCTGTTTTTT. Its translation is CASSPLSGELFF. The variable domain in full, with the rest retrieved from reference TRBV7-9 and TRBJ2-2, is DTGVSQNPRHKITKRGQNVTFRCDPISEHNRLYWYRQTLGQGPEFLTYFQNEAQLEKSRLLSDRFSAERPKGSFSTLEIQRTEQGDSAMYLCASSPLSGELFFGEGSRLTVL.

CDR3 residues: CASSPEDVRGRGSNYGYTF. In DNA, the CDR3 is TGTGCCAGCAGCCCAGAGGACGTCAGGGGCCGTGGGTCTAACTATGGCTACACCTTC. This chain connects TRBV9 to TRBJ1-2; possibly TRBD1 for D (6 bases). The V gene's germline CDR1 is SGDLS and CDR2 YYNGEE. This CDR3 region has 19 residues. V was shortened by 4 bases and J by 0 bases, with 25 bases between the two germline ends.